This T cell receptor beta chain was documented in a study of T cells after yellow fever vaccination. On the study more broadly: Each low-cell-number fraction was prepared by means of SMART-Seq v4 Ultra Low Input.

The germline V gene encodes CDR1 SSHAT and CDR2 FNYEAQ (reference sequence). The length of the CDR3 is 15 residues. The V and J ends lost 2 bases and 6 bases, in that order; junction bases with no gene match: 2. A word on this clonotype: Its cognate antigen is unknown.

Regarding the study as a whole: Most primary-vaccination clones recurred post-booster (approximately 96% CD4, about 90% CD8). High-abundance clonotypes from the bulk population could contaminate FACS-sorted repertoires.

For TCR, cDNA came from 5'RACE template switching, which added a universal primer site and UMIs. TCRdb redid the calling of the 5' RACE reads with MiXCR, one entry per CDR3 protein. The sample records some 500,000 distinct CDR3 sequences, roughly 12% being singletons. The clonotype was recovered from a young man who received the YFV17D yellow fever vaccine. The rearrangement links TRBV7-7 to TRBJ2-1; TRBD2 aligns across 12 bases. The source was PBMCs, collected on the day of the yellow fever booster vaccination. As DNA, the CDR3 is TGTGCCAGCAGCTTACTAGCGGGAGGGTTCAATGAGCAGTTCTTC. Protein: CASSLLAGGFNEQFF.